These 31 T cell receptor beta chains originate from one sample sequenced in a study of CD8 T cells in ankylosing spondylitis. Via MiXCR, TCRdb re-called the 5' RACE reads, giving one row per CDR3 protein. Of roughly 150,000 distinct CDR3 sequences in the sample, around a tenth were seen once. The sample consisted of blood, either unsorted or a sorted T cell fraction (not recorded which). The origin of the receptors is a female donor with ankylosing spondylitis or in good health (not recorded which).

The rearrangement links TRBV6-1 to TRBJ2-1; 10 bases are a match to TRBD2. The CDR3 loop spans 15 amino acids. With V trimmed by 8 bases and J by 7 bases, 11 bases remained unmatched. Germline V gene sequence: CDR1 MNHNS, CDR2 SASEGT. CDR3 region: CASGISSGGLNEQFF. The CDR3 DNA is TGTGCCAGCGGGATTTCTAGCGGGGGATTAAATGAGCAGTTCTTC.

This clonotype was counted at least ten times. V and J are TRBV7-9 and TRBJ1-2; D unclear. The V gene lost 4 bases and the J gene lost 1 base, with 7 bases spanning the gap. CDR1 is SEHNR and CDR2 is FQNEAQ in the germline V gene (reference sequence). The CDR3 is 13 amino acids. Here the CDR3 reads CASSSGLNYGYTF. The CDR3 DNA reads as TGTGCCAGCAGCTCGGGCCTTAACTATGGCTACACCTTC.

J is TRBJ2-1 and V is TRBV7-9; D gene ambiguous. V lost 4 bases, J lost 10 bases, and 5 bases lay in between. In germline, CDR1 is SEHNR, CDR2 FQNEAQ (reference sequence). The CDR3 loop spans 10 amino acids. CDR3 in amino acids: CASSSTEQFF. CDR3 nucleotide sequence: TGTGCCAGCAGCTCTACCGAGCAGTTCTTC.

This clonotype appeared once. This rearrangement joins TRBV6-1 to TRBJ2-3; no definite D call. The germline V gene encodes CDR1 MNHNS and CDR2 SASEGT. The V gene lost 6 bases and the J gene lost 1 base, with 11 bases spanning the gap. The CDR3 consists of 14 residues. CDR3 in amino acids: CASSPAHGTDTQYF. CDR3 in DNA: TGTGCCAGCAGCCCCGCGCATGGCACAGATACGCAGTATTTT.

This clonotype was picked up many times. The chain employs TRBV5-5 and TRBJ2-6, with D unclear. The ends were cut back, 2 bases at V and 0 bases at J, with 12 bases in the middle. The CDR3 length is 17 residues. Germline lookup yields CDR1 SGHKS and CDR2 YYEKEE (reference sequence). The CDR3 coding sequence is TGTGCCAGCAGCTTTGAAGTCTTTAACTCTGGGGCCAACGTCCTGACTTTC. Its protein product is CASSFEVFNSGANVLTF.

This chain links TRBV24-1 with TRBJ2-3; D gene uncertain. Germline V gene lookup returns CDR1 KGHDR and CDR2 SFDVKD. The CDR3 is 14 residues long. Trimming left V 4 bases short and J 2 bases short, with 9 bases between. The CDR3 loop reads CATSDLTDTDTQYF. The CDR3 DNA reads TGTGCCACCAGTGACCTGACCGACACAGATACGCAGTATTTT.

The gene calls are TRBV10-2 and TRBJ2-3; TRBD2 matches at 14 bases. This CDR3 comprises 15 residues. J gave up 2 bases and V 8 bases, and 3 bases lay outside the gene matches. Germline V gene data show CDR1 as WSHSY and CDR2 as SAAADI. The CDR3 loop is CASGTSGGFTDTQYF. The CDR3 region has the DNA TGCGCCAGCGGGACTAGCGGGGGCTTCACAGATACGCAGTATTTT.

The chain employs TRBV5-1 and TRBJ2-3; 7 nucleotides align to TRBD1. CDR1 and CDR2 from the germline V gene are SGHRS and YFSETQ. The junction had 12 bases not matched to a gene; V was cut back by 5 bases and J by 0 bases. The CDR3 totals 17 residues. CDR3 nucleotides: TGCGCCAGCAGTTCCCCCAAGACGGGACAGAGCACAGATACGCAGTATTTT. This codes for CASSSPKTGQSTDTQYF.

The rearrangement uses TRBV2 and TRBJ2-1; no clear D. Per germline, CDR1 SNHLY and CDR2 FYNNEI. The CDR3 has 12 residues. V shed 8 bases and J shed 5 bases, with 10 bases lying between them. CDR3 DNA sequence: TGTGCCAGCCACGCGAACGACAATGAGCAGTTCTTC. Its protein is CASHANDNEQFF.

A few counts support this clonotype. The chain is built from TRBV7-9 and TRBJ2-5; no firm D call. Looked up from germline, CDR1 is SEHNR and CDR2 is FQNEAQ (reference sequence). This CDR3 contains 14 residues. Trimming removed 4 bases from V and 4 bases from J, with 13 bases in between. The CDR3 reads CASSSPGPGETQYF. Written as DNA, the CDR3 is TGTGCCAGCAGCTCCCCTGGGCCGGGAGAGACCCAGTACTTC. The full variable domain, in which reference TRBV7-9 and TRBJ2-5 provide the parts outside the CDR3, is DTGVSQNPRHKITKRGQNVTFRCDPISEHNRLYWYRQTLGQGPEFLTYFQNEAQLEKSRLLSDRFSAERPKGSFSTLEIQRTEQGDSAMYLCASSSPGPGETQYFGPGTRLLVL.

V gene TRBV11-2 combines with J gene TRBJ2-5; 8 nucleotides agree with TRBD2. Germline CDR1 and CDR2: SGHAT and FQNNGV. The CDR3 length is 14 residues. J was trimmed by 5 bases and V by 7 bases; bases with no gene match: 9. CDR3 bases: TGTGCCAGCACTCACGGGAGGGCCGTGGAGACCCAGTACTTC. Amino acids: CASTHGRAVETQYF.

The chain employs TRBV4-3 and TRBJ2-1; 8 positions match TRBD2. In germline, CDR1 is LGHNA, CDR2 YSLEER. The trim removed 0 bases at V and 6 bases at J, leaving 10 bases unmatched. The CDR3 extends over 17 amino acids. The CDR3 DNA reads as TGCGCCAGCAGCCAAGAGATTGCCGGGAGGGGGGTCAATGAGCAGTTCTTC. Amino acid sequence: CASSQEIAGRGVNEQFF.

This clonotype was recorded many times. Here the CDR3 reads CSVTGTGSYEQYF. CDR3 DNA sequence: TGCAGCGTGACCGGGACAGGATCCTACGAGCAGTACTTC. The chain carries TRBV29-1 and TRBJ2-7; 8 positions match TRBD1. V lost 6 bases to trimming and J lost 1 base; unmatched junction nucleotides: 5. Germline lookup yields CDR1 SQVTM and CDR2 ANQGSEA. The CDR3 contains 13 residues.

The chain's CDR3 is CASSSAAWETQYF. The DNA of the CDR3 is TGTGCCAGCAGTTCCGCGGCTTGGGAGACCCAGTACTTC. The chain is built from TRBV27 and TRBJ2-5; D unclear. The CDR3 extends over 13 amino acids. The V gene lost 4 bases and the J gene lost 5 bases, with 11 bases spanning the gap. Germline V gene lookup returns CDR1 MNHEY and CDR2 SMNVEV (reference sequence).

This clonotype was seen more than once but under ten times. This sequence joins TRBV7-2 and TRBJ1-2; 8 bases agree with TRBD1. This CDR3 is 15 amino acids long. The V segment lost 5 bases and the J segment 4 bases; nucleotides outside the gene matches: 9. The V gene's germline CDR1 is SGHTA and CDR2 FQGNSA. This CDR3 reads CASSPTTGEAYGYTF. DNA for the CDR3: TGTGCCAGCAGCCCCACGACAGGGGAGGCCTATGGCTACACCTTC.

The chain links TRBV4-3 to TRBJ2-1; 11 bases align to TRBD2. V was clipped by 1 base and J by 9 bases; unmatched bases: 2. The CDR3 runs to 14 residues. Germline-derived CDR1 and CDR2 are LGHNA and YSLEER. The CDR3 protein is CASSQVSGRGEQFF. CDR3 coding DNA: TGCGCCAGCAGCCAAGTTAGCGGGAGGGGTGAGCAGTTCTTC.

V is TRBV27 and J is TRBJ1-2; 7 bases are shared with TRBD1. V gave up 4 bases and J gave up 2 bases; unmatched junction bases: 13. Germline CDR1 and CDR2: MNHEY and SMNVEV (reference sequence). This CDR3 contains 17 residues. The CDR3 DNA is TGTGCCAGCAGTTCGAGACAGGGTTTAAGTGCGAACTATGGCTACACCTTC. Translating gives CASSSRQGLSANYGYTF.

The rearrangement links TRBV30 to TRBJ2-1, with 8 bases identical to TRBD2. CDR1 and CDR2 (germline): GTSNPN, SVGIG (reference sequence). This CDR3 is built from 13 residues. The V segment lost 0 bases and the J segment 9 bases; nucleotides outside the gene matches: 4. CDR3 in DNA: TGTGCCTGGAGTGTAGCGGGAGAAGGTGAGCAGTTCTTC. Its translation: CAWSVAGEGEQFF.

At least ten counts were recorded for this clonotype. The rearrangement uses TRBV5-1 and TRBJ2-5; D perhaps matches TRBD1 (6 bases). The CDR3 consists of 15 residues. Germline V lookup: CDR1 SGHRS, CDR2 YFSETQ. The V end lost 2 bases, the J end lost 4 bases, and 15 bases lay between the germline ends. The DNA for the CDR3 is TGCGCCAGCAGCTTCCGGCCGACAGGTTCAGAGACCCAGTACTTC. Translating gives CASSFRPTGSETQYF.

This clonotype came up a few times. This chain links TRBV6-5 with TRBJ2-7; D remains ambiguous. V lost 0 bases and J lost 5, with 8 bases in between. Looked up from germline, CDR1 is MNHEY and CDR2 is SVGAGI. The CDR3 totals 13 residues. The CDR3 protein is CASSYSLEDEQYF. The CDR3 region has the DNA TGTGCCAGCAGTTACTCGTTAGAAGACGAGCAGTACTTC.

This clonotype was seen a few times. The chain is built from TRBV24-1 and TRBJ2-5; the D gene could be TRBD1 or TRBD2 (6 bases each). Germline V CDR1 and CDR2: KGHDR, SFDVKD. The V end was cut by 3 bases, the J end by 1 base, with 11 bases between. The CDR3 contains 15 residues. The chain's CDR3 is CATSDGPGAQETQYF. CDR3 nucleotides: TGTGCCACCAGTGATGGGCCGGGGGCCCAAGAGACCCAGTACTTC.

This clonotype has a single count. The chain's CDR3 is CASSPMSSGGYYEQYF. In nucleotides, the CDR3 is TGTGCCAGCAGCCCGATGTCTTCCGGGGGATACTACGAGCAGTACTTC. This chain joins TRBV7-9 and TRBJ2-7, with TRBD2 as a possible D gene (6 bases). This CDR3 comprises 16 residues. V lost 5 bases, J lost 3 bases, and 20 bases lay in between. Looked up from germline, CDR1 is SEHNR and CDR2 is FQNEAQ (reference sequence). The entire variable domain, with the rest obtained from reference TRBV7-9 and TRBJ2-7, is as follows: DTGVSQNPRHKITKRGQNVTFRCDPISEHNRLYWYRQTLGQGPEFLTYFQNEAQLEKSRLLSDRFSAERPKGSFSTLEIQRTEQGDSAMYLCASSPMSSGGYYEQYFGPGTRLTVT.

The chain uses TRBV19 and TRBJ1-3, with D possibly matching TRBD1 (5 bases). Trimming left V 5 bases short and J 4 bases short, with 12 bases between. CDR3 length: 14 amino acids. Germline values: CDR1 LNHDA, CDR2 SQIVND (reference sequence). In DNA, the CDR3 is TGTGCCAGTAGTCCTTGGGACGCGGGAAACACCATATATTTT. Its protein is CASSPWDAGNTIYF.

A remark on this clonotype: A read error may be the cause here, since a much bigger clone is one base away. The chain couples TRBV20-1 to TRBJ2-3, with 9 bases identical to TRBD1. The CDR3 has 14 amino acids. CDR1 is DFQATT and CDR2 is SNEGSKA in the germline V gene (reference sequence). Trimming removed 8 bases from V and 2 bases from J; junction bases left unmatched: 8. CDR3 in amino acids: CSTRDRESTDTQYF. The CDR3 bases are TGCAGTACCCGGGACAGGGAGTCCACAGATACGCAGTATTTT.

This chain's CDR3 is CASSLGPGGDTEAFF. The CDR3 nucleotides are TGTGCCAGCAGCTTAGGCCCTGGGGGGGACACTGAAGCTTTCTTT. This rearrangement joins TRBV7-9 to TRBJ1-1, with D maybe TRBD1 (5 bases). Trimming removed 1 base from V and 3 bases from J, with 12 bases in between. Germline CDR1 and CDR2: SEHNR and FQNEAQ (reference sequence). There are 15 residues in the CDR3.

The chain is built from TRBV6-1 and TRBJ2-7, with 7 bases that match TRBD1. Germline CDR1 and CDR2: MNHNS and SASEGT. This CDR3 spans 14 amino acids. The trim removed 6 bases at V and 3 bases at J, leaving 8 bases unmatched. CDR3 amino acids: CASRARGQIYEQYF. The DNA of the CDR3 is TGTGCCAGCAGAGCCCGGGGACAGATCTACGAGCAGTACTTC.

This clonotype turned up a few times. The chain carries TRBV5-1 and TRBJ2-1, with D perhaps being TRBD1 or TRBD2 (6 bases each). Germline V gene lookup returns CDR1 SGHRS and CDR2 YFSETQ. The CDR3 contains 18 residues. Trimming pared 0 bases from V and 3 bases from J, leaving 19 bases between. Here the CDR3 reads CASSLVVVEGGGYNEQFF. The DNA of the CDR3 is TGCGCCAGCAGCTTGGTAGTAGTGGAGGGGGGAGGCTACAATGAGCAGTTCTTC.

At least ten counts were recorded for this clonotype. The chain uses TRBV29-1 and TRBJ2-2; weak D call: TRBD2 (6 bases). CDR3 length equals 12 residues. The V end lost 5 bases, the J end lost 4 bases, and 8 bases lay between the germline ends. The germline V gene encodes CDR1 SQVTM and CDR2 ANQGSEA. In DNA form, the CDR3 reads TGCAGCGTTTTCGGGGGCACCGGGGAGCTGTTTTTT. Its protein product is CSVFGGTGELFF.

The chain links TRBV6-1 to TRBJ2-7; no clear D gene. The CDR3 is made up of 13 amino acids. CDR1 is MNHNS, CDR2 SASEGT, per germline. Between the trimmed V and J ends, which lost 6 bases and 4 bases, there was a span of 13 bases. Here the CDR3 reads CASSRLAAYEQYF. The CDR3 bases are TGTGCCAGCAGCCGCCTGGCGGCTTACGAGCAGTACTTC.

The chain couples TRBV30 to TRBJ2-7; tentatively, D is TRBD1 or TRBD2 (5 bases each). The CDR3 runs 13 residues. Trimming shortened V by 1 base and J by 6 bases, and 13 bases separated the two germline ends. Germline-derived CDR1 and CDR2 are GTSNPN and SVGIG (reference sequence). This CDR3 reads CAWSGQLGAEQYF. The CDR3 DNA reads TGTGCCTGGAGTGGGCAACTAGGGGCCGAGCAGTACTTC.

This chain uses TRBV6-2 or TRBV6-3 with TRBJ2-2, with TRBD1 identical over 7 bases. The CDR3 consists of 15 residues. Germline CDR1 is MNHEY and CDR2 is SVGEGT. V shed 5 bases and J 6 bases; nucleotides not matched to a gene: 9. In nucleotides, the CDR3 is TGTGCCAGCAGTCGTAAGACAGGGTTAGCCGGGGAGCTGTTTTTT. Residues: CASSRKTGLAGELFF.